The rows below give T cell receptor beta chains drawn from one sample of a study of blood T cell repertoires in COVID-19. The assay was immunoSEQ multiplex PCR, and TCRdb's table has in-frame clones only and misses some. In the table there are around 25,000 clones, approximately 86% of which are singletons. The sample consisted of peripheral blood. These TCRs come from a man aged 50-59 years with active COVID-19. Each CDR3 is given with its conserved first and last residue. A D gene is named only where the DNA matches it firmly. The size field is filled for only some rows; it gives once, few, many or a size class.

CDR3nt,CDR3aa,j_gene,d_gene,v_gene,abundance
TGTGCCAGCAGCGACCATGGGGGGGTACAAGGAAACACCATATATTTT,CASSDHGGVQGNTIYF,TRBJ1-3,-,TRBV7-6,medium-sized
TGCGCCAGCAGCCCTCGACAGGGTACTATGAACACTGAAGCTTTCTTT,CASSPRQGTMNTEAFF,TRBJ1-1,TRBD1,TRBV5-1,-
TGCAGTGCGAGTCTAGCGCGAGCGTCCTATGAGCAGTACTTC,CSASLARASYEQYF,TRBJ2-7,-,TRBV20-1,-
TGTGCCAGCAGTTTACAAGACAGGGGTCCCTACGAGCAGTACTTC,CASSLQDRGPYEQYF,TRBJ2-7,TRBD1,TRBV28,-
TGCGCCAGCAGCACTCAGGGCCCTAATGAAAAACTGTTTTTT,CASSTQGPNEKLFF,TRBJ1-4,-,TRBV5-1,-
TGTGCCAGCAGCTTAGGGGCCGGGGTCACCGGGGAGCTGTTTTTT,CASSLGAGVTGELFF,TRBJ2-2,-,TRBV7-9,-
TGTGCCAGCAGTTACTCGAACAGGGGAGACAGGAACATTCAGTACTTC,CASSYSNRGDRNIQYF,TRBJ2-4,TRBD1,TRBV6-5,-
TGTGCCAGCAGCCCCAGGACTAGCGGGGGGGCCTACGAGCAGTACTTC,CASSPRTSGGAYEQYF,TRBJ2-7,TRBD2,TRBV3-1/TRBV3-2,once
TGTGCCAGCAGACAGGCCTACTCTGGAAACACCATATATTTT,CASRQAYSGNTIYF,TRBJ1-3,-,TRBV11-2,-
TGTGCCAGCAGCCCCGAGGTCGGGCAGGGTGCCGGTGAGCAGTTCTTC,CASSPEVGQGAGEQFF,TRBJ2-1,-,TRBV7-7,-
TGTGCCAGCAGCCCCGCGGGCTCCTACAATGAGCAGTTCTTC,CASSPAGSYNEQFF,TRBJ2-1,-,TRBV9,-
TGCGCCAGCAGCCAAGGGCCCGGCGGGGTTGGCGAAAAACTGTTTTTT,CASSQGPGGVGEKLFF,TRBJ1-4,-,TRBV4-1,-
TGCGCCAGCAGCTTGGGGGACAGGGGAAATTCACCCCTCCACTTT,CASSLGDRGNSPLHF,TRBJ1-6,TRBD1,TRBV5-1,-
TGTGCCAGCAAGGCGGGCCCGGTCTATGGCTACACCTTC,CASKAGPVYGYTF,TRBJ1-2,-,TRBV12-3/TRBV12-4,-